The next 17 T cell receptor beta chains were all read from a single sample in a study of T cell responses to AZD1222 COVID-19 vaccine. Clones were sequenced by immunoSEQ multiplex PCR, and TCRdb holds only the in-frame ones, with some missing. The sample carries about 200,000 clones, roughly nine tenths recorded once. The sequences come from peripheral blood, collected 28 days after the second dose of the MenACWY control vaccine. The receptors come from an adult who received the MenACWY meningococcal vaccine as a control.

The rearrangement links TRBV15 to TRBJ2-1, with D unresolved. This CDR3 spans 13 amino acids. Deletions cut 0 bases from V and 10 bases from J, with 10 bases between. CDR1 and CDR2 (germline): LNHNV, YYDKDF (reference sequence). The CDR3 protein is CATSRDNYREQFF. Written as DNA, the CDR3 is TGTGCCACCAGCAGAGATAACTATCGAGAGCAGTTCTTC.

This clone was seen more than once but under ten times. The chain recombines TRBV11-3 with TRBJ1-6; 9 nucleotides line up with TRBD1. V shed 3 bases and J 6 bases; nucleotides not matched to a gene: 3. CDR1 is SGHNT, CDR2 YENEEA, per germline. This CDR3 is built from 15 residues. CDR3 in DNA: TGTGCCAGCAGCTTGATGACAGGGGGTAATTCACCCCTCCACTTT. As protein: CASSLMTGGNSPLHF.

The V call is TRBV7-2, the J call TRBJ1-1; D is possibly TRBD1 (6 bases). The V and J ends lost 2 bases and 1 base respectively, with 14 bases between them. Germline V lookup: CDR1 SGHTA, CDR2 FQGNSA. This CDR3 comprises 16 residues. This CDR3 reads CASSLTRGTRNTEAFF. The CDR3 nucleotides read TGTGCCAGCAGCTTAACCCGGGGGACACGGAACACTGAAGCTTTCTTT.

The CDR3, as DNA: TGTGCCAGCAGCTTGGTGGAGGTGGGCTATGGCTACACCTTC. It is translated as CASSLVEVGYGYTF. V and J are TRBV5-6 and TRBJ1-2; D is unresolved. There are 14 residues in the CDR3. The ends were cut back, 0 bases at V and 4 bases at J, with 10 bases in the middle. Germline CDR1 is SGHDT and CDR2 is YYEEEE.

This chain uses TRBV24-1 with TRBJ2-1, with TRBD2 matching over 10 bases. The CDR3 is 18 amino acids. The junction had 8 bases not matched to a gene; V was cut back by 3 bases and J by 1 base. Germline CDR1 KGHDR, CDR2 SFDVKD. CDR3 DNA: TGTGCCACCAGTGATCCCCAGCGGGAGGGCGGGTCCTACAATGAGCAGTTCTTC. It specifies CATSDPQREGGSYNEQFF.

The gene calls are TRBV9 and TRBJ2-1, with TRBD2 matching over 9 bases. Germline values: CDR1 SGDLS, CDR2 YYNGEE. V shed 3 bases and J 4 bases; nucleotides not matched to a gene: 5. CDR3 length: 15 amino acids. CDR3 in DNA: TGTGCCAGCAGCGCCGGGACTAGCCCTTACAATGAGCAGTTCTTC. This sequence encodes CASSAGTSPYNEQFF.

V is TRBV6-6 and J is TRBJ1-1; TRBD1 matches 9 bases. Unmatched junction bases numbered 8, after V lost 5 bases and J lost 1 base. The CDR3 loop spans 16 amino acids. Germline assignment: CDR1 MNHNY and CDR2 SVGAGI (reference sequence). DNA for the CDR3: TGTGCCAGCAGTCTTCCGACAGGGGGTACGAACACTGAAGCTTTCTTT. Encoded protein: CASSLPTGGTNTEAFF.

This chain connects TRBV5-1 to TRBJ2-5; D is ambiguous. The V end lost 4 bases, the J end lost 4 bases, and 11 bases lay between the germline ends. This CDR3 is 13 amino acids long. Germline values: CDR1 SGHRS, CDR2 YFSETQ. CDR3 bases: TGCGCCAGCAGCCCGATAAGAGGAGAGACCCAGTACTTC. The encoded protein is CASSPIRGETQYF. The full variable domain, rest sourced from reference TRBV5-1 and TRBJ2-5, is KAGVTQTPRYLIKTRGQQVTLSCSPISGHRSVSWYQQTPGQGLQFLFEYFSETQRNKGNFPGRFSGRQFSNSRSEMNVSTLELGDSALYLCASSPIRGETQYFGPGTRLLVL.

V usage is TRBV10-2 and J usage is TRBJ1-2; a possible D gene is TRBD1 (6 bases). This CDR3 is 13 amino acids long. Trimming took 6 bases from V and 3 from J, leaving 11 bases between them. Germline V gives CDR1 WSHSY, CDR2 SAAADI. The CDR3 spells CASRDSQYYGYTF. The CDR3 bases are TGCGCCAGCAGGGACAGTCAATACTATGGCTACACCTTC.

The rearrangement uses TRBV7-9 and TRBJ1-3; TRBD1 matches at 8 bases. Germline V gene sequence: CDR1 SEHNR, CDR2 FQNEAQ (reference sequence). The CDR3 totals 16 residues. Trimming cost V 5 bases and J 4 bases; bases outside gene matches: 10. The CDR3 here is CASSTYLTGAGNTIYF. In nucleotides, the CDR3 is TGTGCCAGCAGCACCTACTTGACAGGGGCCGGAAACACCATATATTTT.

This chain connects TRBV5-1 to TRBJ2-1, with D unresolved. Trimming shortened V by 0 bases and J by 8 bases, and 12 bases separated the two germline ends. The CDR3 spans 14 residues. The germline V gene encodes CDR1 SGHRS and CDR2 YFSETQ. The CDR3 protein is CASSLASQVDEQFF. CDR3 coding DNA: TGCGCCAGCAGCTTGGCAAGCCAGGTCGATGAGCAGTTCTTC.

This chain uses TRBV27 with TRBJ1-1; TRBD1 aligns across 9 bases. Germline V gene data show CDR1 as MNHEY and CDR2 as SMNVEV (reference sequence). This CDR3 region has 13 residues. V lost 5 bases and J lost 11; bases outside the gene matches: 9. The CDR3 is CASSPHAGTGAFF. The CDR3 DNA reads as TGTGCCAGCAGTCCCCATGCCGGGACAGGGGCTTTCTTT.

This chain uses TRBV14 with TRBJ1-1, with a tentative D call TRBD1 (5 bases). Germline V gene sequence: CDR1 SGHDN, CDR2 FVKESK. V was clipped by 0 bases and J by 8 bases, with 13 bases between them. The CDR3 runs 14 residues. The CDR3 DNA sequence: TGTGCCAGCAGCCAAGATCGGAGGGGCGGGGAAGCTTTCTTT. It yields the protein CASSQDRRGGEAFF.

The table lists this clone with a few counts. The CDR3: CASSVDAGGSGNTIYF. For the CDR3, the DNA is TGTGCCAGCAGCGTAGACGCAGGGGGTTCTGGAAACACCATATATTTT. The chain carries TRBV9 and TRBJ1-3; the match to TRBD1 covers 7 bases. V gave up 0 bases and J gave up 1 base; unmatched junction bases: 4. The length of the CDR3 is 16 residues. Germline loops: CDR1 SGDLS, CDR2 YYNGEE.

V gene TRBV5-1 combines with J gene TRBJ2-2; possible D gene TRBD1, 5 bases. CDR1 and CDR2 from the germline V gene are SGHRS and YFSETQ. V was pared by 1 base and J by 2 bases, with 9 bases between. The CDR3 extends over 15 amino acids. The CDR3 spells CASSLTRVNTGELFF. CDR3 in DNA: TGCGCCAGCAGCTTGACCAGGGTCAACACCGGGGAGCTGTTTTTT. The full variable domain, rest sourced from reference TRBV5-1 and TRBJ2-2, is KAGVTQTPRYLIKTRGQQVTLSCSPISGHRSVSWYQQTPGQGLQFLFEYFSETQRNKGNFPGRFSGRQFSNSRSEMNVSTLELGDSALYLCASSLTRVNTGELFFGEGSRLTVL.

The CDR3 loop is CASSRTGANTQYF. CDR3 nucleotide sequence: TGTGCCAGCAGTCGGACAGGAGCAAATACGCAGTATTTT. V and J are TRBV6-5 and TRBJ2-3, with 7 bases aligning to TRBD1. Germline assignment: CDR1 MNHEY and CDR2 SVGAGI. The CDR3 runs 13 residues. V gave up 5 bases and J gave up 7 bases; unmatched junction bases: 6.

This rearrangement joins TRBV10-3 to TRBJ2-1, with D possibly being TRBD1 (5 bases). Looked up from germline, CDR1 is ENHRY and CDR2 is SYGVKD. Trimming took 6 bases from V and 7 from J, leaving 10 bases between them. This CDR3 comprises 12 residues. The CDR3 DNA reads TGTGCCATCAGCAGGGAAAGTAATGAGCAGTTCTTC. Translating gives CAISRESNEQFF.